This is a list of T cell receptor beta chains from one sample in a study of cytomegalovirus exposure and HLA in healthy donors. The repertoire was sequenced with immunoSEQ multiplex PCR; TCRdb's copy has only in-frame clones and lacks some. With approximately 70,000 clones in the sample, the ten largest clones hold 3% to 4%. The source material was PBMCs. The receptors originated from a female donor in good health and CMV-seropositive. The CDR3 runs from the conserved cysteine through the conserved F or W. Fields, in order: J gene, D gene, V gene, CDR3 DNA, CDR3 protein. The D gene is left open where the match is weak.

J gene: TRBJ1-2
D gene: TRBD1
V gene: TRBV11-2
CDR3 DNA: TGTGCCAGCAGCTTAGTGAGGGCAGGGGGATATGGCTACACCTTC
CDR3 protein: CASSLVRAGGYGYTF

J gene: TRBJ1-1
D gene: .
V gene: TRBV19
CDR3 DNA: TGTGCCAGTAGTACGTCTGGGCCTGAAGCTTTCTTT
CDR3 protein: CASSTSGPEAFF

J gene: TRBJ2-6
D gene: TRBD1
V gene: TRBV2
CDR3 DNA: TGTGCCAGCAGTTACAGGGGGTTGGCCAACGTCCTGACTTTC
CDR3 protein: CASSYRGLANVLTF

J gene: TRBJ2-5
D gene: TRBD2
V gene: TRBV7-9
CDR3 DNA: TGTGCCAGCAGCTTAGCGGGGCTAGCGGAGGAGAACCAGTACTTC
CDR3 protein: CASSLAGLAEENQYF

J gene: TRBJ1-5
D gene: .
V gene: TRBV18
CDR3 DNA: TGTGCCAGCTCACCCGACATAAATAGCAATCAGCCCCAGCATTTT
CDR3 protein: CASSPDINSNQPQHF

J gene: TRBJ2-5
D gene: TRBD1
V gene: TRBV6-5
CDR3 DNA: TGTGCCAGTGCCCCGACAGGGAGCGGAGAGACCCAGTACTTC
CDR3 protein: CASAPTGSGETQYF

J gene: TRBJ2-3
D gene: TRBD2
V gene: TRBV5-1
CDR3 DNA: TGCGCCAGCAGCCAAACTAGCGGGGTCGTCGTAGATACGCAGTATTTT
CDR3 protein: CASSQTSGVVVDTQYF

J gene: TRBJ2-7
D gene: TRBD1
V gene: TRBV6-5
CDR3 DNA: TGTGCCAGCAGTAGGGGACAGGGGGCTCAGCAGTACTTC
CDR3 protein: CASSRGQGAQQYF

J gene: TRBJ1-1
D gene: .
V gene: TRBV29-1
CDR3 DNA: TGCAGCGGGTCCGACTTGATCACTGAAGCTTTCTTT
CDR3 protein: CSGSDLITEAFF

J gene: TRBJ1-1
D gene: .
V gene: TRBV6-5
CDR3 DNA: TGTGCCAGCAGTTACCTTAGTAGGAGGAACACTGAAGCTTTCTTT
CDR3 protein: CASSYLSRRNTEAFF

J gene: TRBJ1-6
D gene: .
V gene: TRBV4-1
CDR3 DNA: TGCGCCAGCAGCCAAGTAGCCTCACCCCTCCACTTT
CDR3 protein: CASSQVASPLHF

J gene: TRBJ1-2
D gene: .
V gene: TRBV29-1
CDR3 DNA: TGCAGCGTGTCTACAGGTCTTGGCTACACCTTC
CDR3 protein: CSVSTGLGYTF

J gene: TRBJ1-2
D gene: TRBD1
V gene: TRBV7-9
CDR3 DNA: TGTGCCAGCAGCTTCGGACAGGGCTATGGCTACACCTTC
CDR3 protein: CASSFGQGYGYTF

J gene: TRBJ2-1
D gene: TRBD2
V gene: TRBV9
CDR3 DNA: TGTGCCAGCAGTGCTATAGCGGGGATCGACAATGAGCAGTTCTTC
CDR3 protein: CASSAIAGIDNEQFF

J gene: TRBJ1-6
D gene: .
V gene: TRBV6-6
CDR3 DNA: TGTGCCAGCAGTTACTCGCCCAGGGGCGGATCACCCCTCCACTTT
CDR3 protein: CASSYSPRGGSPLHF

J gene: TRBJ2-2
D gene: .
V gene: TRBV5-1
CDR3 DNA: TGCGCCAGCAGCTTGGCCCTGACAACCACCGGGGAGCTGTTTTTT
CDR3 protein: CASSLALTTTGELFF

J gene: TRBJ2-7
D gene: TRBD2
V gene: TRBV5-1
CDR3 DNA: TGCGCCAGCAGCGCCCCTGAGCGGGAGGCCCACGAGCAGTACTTC
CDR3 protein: CASSAPEREAHEQYF

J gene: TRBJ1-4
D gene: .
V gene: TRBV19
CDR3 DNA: TGTGCCAGTAGATGGGGGGGGAGACTGTTTTTT
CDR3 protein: CASRWGGRLFF

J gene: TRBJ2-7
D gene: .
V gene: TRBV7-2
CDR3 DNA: TGTGCCAGCAGCGAGGCCGCGGCGGAGCAGTACTTC
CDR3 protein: CASSEAAAEQYF

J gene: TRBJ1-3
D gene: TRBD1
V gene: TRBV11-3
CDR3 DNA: TGTGCCAGCAGCTCGGACAGGGGCACCTCTGGAAACACCATATATTTT
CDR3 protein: CASSSDRGTSGNTIYF

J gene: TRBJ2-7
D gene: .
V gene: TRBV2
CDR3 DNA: TGTGCCAGCAGTGAAGCCCAACGGGAGACCTACTACGAGCAGTACTTC
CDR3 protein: CASSEAQRETYYEQYF

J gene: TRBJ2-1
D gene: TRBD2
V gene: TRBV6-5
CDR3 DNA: TGTGCCAGCAGTACTGCGGCGGGGGGGCAGTTCTTC
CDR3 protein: CASSTAAGGQFF

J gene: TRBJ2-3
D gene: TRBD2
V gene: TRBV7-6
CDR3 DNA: TGTGCCAGCAGCTTAGAGGGAGGGATTAGGGATACGCAGTATTTT
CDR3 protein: CASSLEGGIRDTQYF

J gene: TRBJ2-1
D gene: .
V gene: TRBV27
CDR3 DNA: TGTGCCACCAGCCGGGGGAGCTCCTACAATGAGCAGTTCTTC
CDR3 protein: CATSRGSSYNEQFF

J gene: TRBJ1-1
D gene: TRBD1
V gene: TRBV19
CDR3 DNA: TGTGCCAGTACCGATCAGGGGGCAGGAAACACTGAAGCTTTCTTT
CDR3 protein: CASTDQGAGNTEAFF

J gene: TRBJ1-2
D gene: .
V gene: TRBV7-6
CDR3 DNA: TGTGCCAGCAGCTCGTATGGGACAAAGGAGGCCTATGGCTACACCTTC
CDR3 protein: CASSSYGTKEAYGYTF

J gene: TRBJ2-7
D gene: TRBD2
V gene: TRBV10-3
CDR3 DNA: TGTGCCATCGGCAAGCGGGAACCCCCCTACGAGCAGTACTTC
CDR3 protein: CAIGKREPPYEQYF

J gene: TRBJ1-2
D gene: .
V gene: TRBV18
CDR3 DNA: TGTGCCAGCTCACCACCGGTCGGTACGTCAAGCTTC
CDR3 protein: CASSPPVGTSSF

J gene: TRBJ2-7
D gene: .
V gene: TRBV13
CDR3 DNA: TGTGCCAGCAGCTCCCCATACTTCTACGAGCAGTACTTC
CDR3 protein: CASSSPYFYEQYF

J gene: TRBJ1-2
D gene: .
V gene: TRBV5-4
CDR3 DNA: TGTGCCAGCAGCCTGGACAGCCTTAACTATGGCTACACCTTC
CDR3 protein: CASSLDSLNYGYTF

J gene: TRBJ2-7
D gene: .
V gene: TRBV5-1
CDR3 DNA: TGCGCCAGCAGCTGGGCAGGGGAAGGAGGCATGAACTTC
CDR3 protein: CASSWAGEGGMNF

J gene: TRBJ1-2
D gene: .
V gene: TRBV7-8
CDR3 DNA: TGTGCCAGCAGCTTACTACCAAACTATGGCTACACCTTC
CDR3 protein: CASSLLPNYGYTF

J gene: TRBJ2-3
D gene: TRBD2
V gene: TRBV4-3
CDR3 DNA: TGCGCCAGCAGCCAAGTGTTCGCAGCCCTCTCGGGGGGTGCTGCAGATACGCAGTATTTT
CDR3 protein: CASSQVFAALSGGAADTQYF

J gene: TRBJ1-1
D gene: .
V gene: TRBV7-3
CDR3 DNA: TGTGCCAGCAGCTTATCGGGGGGCACTGAAGCTTTCTTT
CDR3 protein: CASSLSGGTEAFF

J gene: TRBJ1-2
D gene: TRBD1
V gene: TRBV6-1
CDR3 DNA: TGTGCCAGCAGTGCGGGGACAGGGGGTTCCTATGGCTACACCTTC
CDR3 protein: CASSAGTGGSYGYTF

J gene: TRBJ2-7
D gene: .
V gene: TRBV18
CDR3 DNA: TGTGCCAGCTCACGCAGGGGCAACGAGCAGTACTTC
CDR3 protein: CASSRRGNEQYF

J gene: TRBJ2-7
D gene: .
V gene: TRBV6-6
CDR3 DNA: TGTGCCAGCAGGCACCAAGGAGAGTCCTGGAAGCAGTACTTC
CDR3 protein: CASRHQGESWKQYF

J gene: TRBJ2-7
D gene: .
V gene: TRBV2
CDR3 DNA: TGTGCCAGCAGTGCGCAAGCGGACTCCTACGAGCAGTACTTC
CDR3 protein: CASSAQADSYEQYF

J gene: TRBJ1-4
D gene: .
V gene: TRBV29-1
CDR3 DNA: TGCAGCGTTGGGGCAGCAACTAATGAAAAACTGTTTTTT
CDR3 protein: CSVGAATNEKLFF

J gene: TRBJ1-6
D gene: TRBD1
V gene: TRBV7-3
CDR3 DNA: TGTGCCAGCAGCTCGCAGGGGGCTAATTCACCCCTCCACTTT
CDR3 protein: CASSSQGANSPLHF

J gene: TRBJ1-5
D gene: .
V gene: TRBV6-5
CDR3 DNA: TGTGCCAGCAGTTACGGATCGGGGAAACAGCCCCAGCATTTT
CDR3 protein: CASSYGSGKQPQHF

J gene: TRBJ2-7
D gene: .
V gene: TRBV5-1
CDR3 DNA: TGCGCCAGCAGCTTGGGACAGAGCTCTTACGAGCAGTACTTC
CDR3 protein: CASSLGQSSYEQYF

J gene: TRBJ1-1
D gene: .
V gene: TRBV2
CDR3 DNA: TGTGCCAGCAGTGCGTTTGAAGCTTTCTTT
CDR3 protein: CASSAFEAFF

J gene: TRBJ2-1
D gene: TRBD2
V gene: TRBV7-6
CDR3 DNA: TGTGCCAGCAGCTCAACTAGCGGGTTCTACAATGAGCAGTTCTTC
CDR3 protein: CASSSTSGFYNEQFF

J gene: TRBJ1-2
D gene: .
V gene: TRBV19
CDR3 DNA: TGTGCCAGTAGTACCTACAGGGAAGACTATGGCTACACCTTC
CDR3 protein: CASSTYREDYGYTF

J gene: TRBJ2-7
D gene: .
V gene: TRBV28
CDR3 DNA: TGTGCCAGCACCGGGGGTGTGAGCCCCTACGAGCAGTACTTC
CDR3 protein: CASTGGVSPYEQYF

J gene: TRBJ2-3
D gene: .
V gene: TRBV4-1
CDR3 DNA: TGCGCCAGCAGCCGAGTACCAGGAGCGGCTGCAGATACGCAGTATTTT
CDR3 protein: CASSRVPGAAADTQYF

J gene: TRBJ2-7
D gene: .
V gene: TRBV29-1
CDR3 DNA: TGCAGCGCCGCCGGGGATCTAATGTGGGAGCAGTACTTC
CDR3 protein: CSAAGDLMWEQYF

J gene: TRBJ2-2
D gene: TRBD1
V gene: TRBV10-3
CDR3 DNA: TGTGCCATCAGCGGAAGGACAGGGGCCACCGGGGAGCTGTTTTTT
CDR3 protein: CAISGRTGATGELFF

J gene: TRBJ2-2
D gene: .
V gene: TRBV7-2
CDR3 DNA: TGTGCCAGCAGCTTGCGGAACATCGCCAACACCGGGGAGCTGTTTTTT
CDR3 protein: CASSLRNIANTGELFF

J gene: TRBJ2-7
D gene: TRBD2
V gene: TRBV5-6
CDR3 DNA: TGTGCCAGCAGACGGCCGGGGGGGGCCGAGCAGTACTTC
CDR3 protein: CASRRPGGAEQYF

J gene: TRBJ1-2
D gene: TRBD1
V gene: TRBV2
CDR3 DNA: TGTGCCAGCAAGGACAGGTTCTTTAACTATGGCTACACCTTC
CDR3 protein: CASKDRFFNYGYTF

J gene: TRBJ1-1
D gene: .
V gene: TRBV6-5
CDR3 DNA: TGTGCCAGCAGTTACAGGGGCCTGGGAGCTTTCTTT
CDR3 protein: CASSYRGLGAFF

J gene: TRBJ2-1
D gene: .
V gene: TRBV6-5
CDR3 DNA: TGTGCCAGCAGTTACGCCCGCAGTTTGGTTGAGCAGTTCTTC
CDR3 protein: CASSYARSLVEQFF

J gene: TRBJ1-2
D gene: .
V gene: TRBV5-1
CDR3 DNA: TGCGCCAGCAGCTTGCTGGCGGGGGACTATGGCTACACCTTC
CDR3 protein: CASSLLAGDYGYTF